This TCR beta chain was profiled in a study of blood T cell repertoires in COVID-19. Germline loops: CDR1 MNHEY, CDR2 SVGAGI. The V and J ends lost 10 bases and 0 bases respectively, with 18 bases between them. The CDR3 totals 15 residues. TCRdb's copy holds only in-frame clones and misses some; the assay was immunoSEQ multiplex PCR. The sample yields some 95,000 clones, roughly 90% seen once. The V call is TRBV6-5, the J call TRBJ1-2, with a possible D match to TRBD1 (6 bases). The sequenced material came from peripheral blood. This TCR was sampled from a human donor with active COVID-19. The donor label of this sample is uncertain. The CDR3 DNA follows: TGTGCCACCATGGGGGCGACAGATTCTAACTATGGCTACACCTTC. It specifies CATMGATDSNYGYTF.